This TCR beta chain was recorded in a study of cytomegalovirus exposure and HLA in healthy donors. Whole-study findings and limits: The classifier reportedly diagnosed cytomegalovirus status with high sensitivity and specificity. A later analysis showed HLA-associated TCR beta chains outstripping equally common others in clonal expansion.

The length of the CDR3 is 19 residues. CDR1 SGHDN and CDR2 FVKESK come from the germline V gene. Unmatched junction bases numbered 5, after V lost 0 bases and J lost 2 bases. Primers: 60 Vbeta forward and 13 Jbeta reverse. TCRdb's table, derived via immunoSEQ multiplex PCR, lists solely in-frame clones and lacks some. Of some 200,000 clones listed, 62% were seen once; the top ten hold just under 3%. The table lists this clone with a few counts. Its antigen remains unidentified. Material: PBMCs. This chain links TRBV14 with TRBJ2-2, with 14 positions matching TRBD2. The sequence was obtained from a man aged 40-49 years in good health and CMV-seronegative. The DNA of the CDR3 is TGTGCCAGCAGCCAAGAGGGGACTAGCGGGGGCCCTAACACCGGGGAGCTGTTTTTT. Translated, it gives CASSQEGTSGGPNTGELFF.